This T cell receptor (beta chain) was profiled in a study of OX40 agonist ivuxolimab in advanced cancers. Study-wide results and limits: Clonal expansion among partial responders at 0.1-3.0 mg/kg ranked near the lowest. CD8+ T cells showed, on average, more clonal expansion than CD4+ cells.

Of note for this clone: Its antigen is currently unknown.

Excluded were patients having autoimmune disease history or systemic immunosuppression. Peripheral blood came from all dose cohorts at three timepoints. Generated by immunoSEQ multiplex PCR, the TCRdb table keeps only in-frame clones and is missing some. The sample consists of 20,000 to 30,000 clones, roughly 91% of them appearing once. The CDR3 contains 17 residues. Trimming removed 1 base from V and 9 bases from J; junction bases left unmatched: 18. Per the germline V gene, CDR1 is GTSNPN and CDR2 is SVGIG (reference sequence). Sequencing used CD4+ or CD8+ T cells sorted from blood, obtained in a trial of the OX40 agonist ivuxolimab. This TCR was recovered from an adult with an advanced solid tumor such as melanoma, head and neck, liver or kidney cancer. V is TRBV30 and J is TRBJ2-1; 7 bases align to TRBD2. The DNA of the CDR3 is TGTGCCTGGAGTGCACACCGCTCTCGAACTAGCGTTTCTGAGCAGTTCTTC. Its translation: CAWSAHRSRTSVSEQFF. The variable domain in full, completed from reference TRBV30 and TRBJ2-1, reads SQTIHQWPATLVQPVGSPLSLECTVEGTSNPNLYWYRQAAGRGLQLLFYSVGIGQISSEVPQNLSASRPQDRQFILSSKKLLLSDSGFYLCAWSAHRSRTSVSEQFFGPGTRLTVL.